These T cell receptor beta chains were read from a single sample in a study of blood T cells in healthy people across ages. Via MiXCR, TCRdb re-called the 5' RACE reads, giving one row per CDR3 protein. The profile covers 1.6 million or so distinct CDR3 sequences, with about 35% appearing a single time and over 9% taken by the ten largest. Sequences were obtained from blood. The receptors were sampled from a woman aged 25-40 years in good health. CDR3s leave out the opening cysteine and the closing phenylalanine or tryptophan. The order of the fields is V gene, clone size, CDR3 protein. Clone size is given for some rows only: seen once, a few or many times, or a class if the clone is expanded.

>TRBV4-1|-
ASSQGKQGRLYEQY
>TRBV3-1|few
ASSQNQQPQH
>TRBV7-2|-
ASSLVSTTGSYEQY
>TRBV5-1|few
ASSPSGAGGQIEQF
>TRBV5-5|-
ASSLTQSQETQY
>TRBV7-9|many
ASSFLINRAADTQY
>TRBV6-2/TRBV6-3|-
ASNGIRFYEQY
>TRBV20-1|-
SASSRGARTDTQY
>TRBV15|-
ATSDRGGVTGTQY
>TRBV4-1|-
ASSQPPRNRGGGTDTQY
>TRBV4-1|-
ASSQDPGLMGETQY
>TRBV20-1|-
SARVGVTKNIQY
>TRBV15|-
ATSRAASGSADTQY
>TRBV28|few
ASSTPWGGEQY
>TRBV11-2|-
ASSLDFGHSYEQY
>TRBV12-3/TRBV12-4|few
ASTPDRNTEAF
>TRBV2|-
ASSQGTLKRATQETQY
>TRBV6-1|-
ASGRGGWEDQY
>TRBV6-5|-
VSSTGREEAQY
>TRBV13|few
ASSERTSGGATDTQY
>TRBV9|few
ASSPILAGVYNEQF
>TRBV3-1|-
ASSQDRLAGGKTQY
>TRBV7-9|many
ASSPTGTAYNEQF
>TRBV28|-
ASIKVEPGANVLA
>TRBV10-2|-
ASSETGGGAGEQF
>TRBV10-2|once
ASSETRRQLNTEAF
>TRBV6-1|-
ASRPGTQHYEQY
>TRBV11-2|few
ASTPWGAFSYEQY
>TRBV6-5|few
ASRRTGGTSYEQY
>TRBV5-1|-
ASSSIRERGETQY
>TRBV29-1|many
SVPPGQGWDTQY
>TRBV9|-
ASSVGGLAEEQF
>TRBV15|-
ATSRDPWGGASYEQY
>TRBV5-8|-
ASSLLLGSESHEQF
>TRBV15|-
ATSRRSDTQY
>TRBV5-1|-
ASSPIPASGGGNEQF
>TRBV6-1|few
ASGNQAGANVLT
>TRBV4-1|-
ASSPLERNHEQY
>TRBV6-1|few
ASSEVRQGHGYT
>TRBV30|-
AWRKGTSSSTGELF
>TRBV27|many
ASGTGTRSQETQY
>TRBV27|-
ASSSSAAPSRYGYT
>TRBV27|few
ASKSGTSNYGYT
>TRBV7-9|-
ASSSSGSSGDTQY